The 3 T cell receptor beta chains given below trace back to one sample, sequenced in a study of cytotoxic CD8 clonotypes in ibrutinib-treated CLL. The assay was immunoSEQ multiplex PCR, and TCRdb's table has in-frame clones only and misses some. The data show about 160,000 clones, over 75% seen once. This specimen was PBMCs, taken at disease progression, from a patient treated with ibrutinib. The receptors were sampled from a human donor with chronic lymphocytic leukemia.

The chain uses TRBV5-1 and TRBJ2-1, with 7 positions matching TRBD1. The CDR3 spans 14 residues. Germline V CDR1 and CDR2: SGHRS, YFSETQ. V was clipped by 6 bases and J by 4 bases; unmatched bases: 7. Written as DNA, the CDR3 is TGCGCCAGCACGGGACAGAAACGTTACAATGAGCAGTTCTTC. Protein product: CASTGQKRYNEQFF.

The chain joins TRBV27 to TRBJ1-6; D remains ambiguous. Trimming stripped 9 bases from V and 7 bases from J, with 13 bases between. The germline V gene has CDR1 MNHEY and CDR2 SMNVEV (reference sequence). CDR3 length: 13 residues. The CDR3 reads CASGRDSNSPLHF. The CDR3 nucleotides read TGTGCCAGTGGACGGGATTCAAATTCACCCCTCCACTTT.

V usage is TRBV9 and J usage is TRBJ2-3; 10 nucleotides align to TRBD2. V gave up 0 bases and J gave up 0 bases; unmatched junction bases: 16. Looked up from germline, CDR1 is SGDLS and CDR2 is YYNGEE. The CDR3 has 21 residues. The CDR3 region is CASSVGLLLAGAMSSTDTQYF. The CDR3, as DNA: TGTGCCAGCAGCGTAGGGCTCCTTCTAGCGGGAGCTATGTCTAGCACAGATACGCAGTATTTT.